This record concerns one T cell receptor (beta chain) sequence. A J-beta primer mix and a sample-barcoded 5' primer were used in a second PCR of roughly 6 to 11 cycles. A single record per CDR3 protein comes from TCRdb applying MiXCR to the 5' RACE reads. The sample yields about 800,000 distinct CDR3 sequences, roughly 25% seen once. The data stem from a study of blood T cells in healthy people across ages. The CDR3 contains 13 residues. Trimming shortened V by 1 base and J by 3 bases, and 8 bases separated the two germline ends. CDR1 and CDR2 (germline): SQVTM, ANQGSEA. The same specimen was also included in a second study, on T cells of mothers and their children.

The receptor was derived from a boy between 5 and 17 years old in good health. This chain joins TRBV29-1 and TRBJ2-3; weak D call: TRBD2 (6 bases). Sequencing was carried out using blood. The CDR3 DNA is TGCAGCGTTGAAGGACTAGTAACAGATACGCAGTATTTT. It is translated as CSVEGLVTDTQYF.